This T cell receptor (beta chain) originates from a study of blood T cell repertoires in COVID-19. Turning to the study itself: COVID-19 samples from acute and convalescent phases originated in the United States, Italy and Spain. In each case, the material was cDNA or gDNA derived from T cells, B-cell-depleted T cells, or PBMCs.

The assay was immunoSEQ multiplex PCR, and TCRdb's table has in-frame clones only and misses some. The sample carries about 42,000 clones, approximately 86% recorded once. J lost 9 bases, V lost 2 bases, and 1 base had no gene match. This CDR3 region has 14 residues. CDR1 is MNHNS and CDR2 is SASEGT in the germline V gene. The gene calls are TRBV6-1 and TRBJ1-6, with TRBD1 identical over 10 bases. The sample consisted of peripheral blood. The clonotype comes from a man in his 70s with acute or convalescent COVID-19. CDR3 protein: CASSERDRGSPLHF. CDR3 DNA: TGTGCCAGCAGTGAAAGGGACAGGGGTTCACCCCTCCACTTT.